This entry describes one T cell receptor beta chain. This clonotype was seen at least ten times. Its specific antigen is unknown. Base qualities are not recorded, but no much larger clone differs from it by a single base. Receptors were amplified or captured by PCR. TCRdb names Illumina HiSeq 2500 as the instrument used. TCR library preparation used molecular barcoding, with unique molecular identifiers applied to normalize quantification of the TCRbeta repertoire. TCRdb ran its own pipeline on the public reads, namely fastp trimming at Q25 and MiXCR clone calling, and kept in-frame beta chains. Records with the same CDR3 protein are collapsed into one entry carrying the most frequent genes and DNA. This sample holds over 15,000 distinct CDR3 sequences; 4.5% to 6% were observed only once. Together, the top ten hold just under 7% of the sample. The sample comes from a study of T-cell reconstitution after alpha-beta-depleted transplantation in children (dated by TCRdb to about 2016). Study-wide context: Using TCR repertoire profiling, the study followed T-cell immune reconstitution in a quantitative way in children after TCRalphabeta/CD19-depleted allogeneic hematopoietic cell transplantation. Broader findings and caveats from the paper: The apparently early recovery of alphabetaT-cell counts about two months after transplant reportedly depended on only several hundred rapidly expanded clones that came from non-depleted graft cells. Over the following months the frequencies of hyperexpanded clones went down, and after one year T-cell counts and TCRbeta diversity were mostly credited to newly produced T cells. In some patients, the high TCRbeta diversity seen at day 60 was put down to recipient T cells and intrathymic progenitors that had survived conditioning.

The germline V gene (reference sequence) supplies CDR1 SEHNR and CDR2 FQNEAQ. From V the trimming removes 4 bases and from J it removes 12 bases, while the gene matches leave 12 bases of the junction unaccounted for. Reading from cysteine to phenylalanine, the CDR3 counts 14 amino acids. Left in the record is the CDR3 DNA by itself, 42 bases read in frame from the first base. The sample's treatment or condition label, decoded: allogeneic hematopoietic cell transplantation with graft depleted of TCRalphabeta T cells and CD19 B cells. The transplant recipients were children given TCRalphabeta/CD19-depleted allogeneic hematopoietic cell grafts.

The receptor was derived from a boy aged 5 to 17 with acute lymphoblastic leukemia, due to receive a stem cell transplant. Recombination linked TRBV7-9 to TRBJ2-1, with 7 bases in between that match TRBD2. Source: PBMCs, taken before TCRalphabeta/CD19-depleted stem cell transplant. The nucleotide sequence reads as follows: TGTGCCAGCAGCTGGGAGGGACTTACTATGGGGCAGTTCTTC. The translation is CASSWEGLTMGQFF.